This TCR beta chain was recorded in a study of glioma-infiltrating T cells (dated by TCRdb to the mid-2010s). As for the study more broadly: Sequencing of TCR alpha- and beta-chain repertoires was performed on glioma tissue, on non-neoplastic brain tissue, and on matched peripheral blood mononuclear cells. Each tissue-infiltrating repertoire was compared with the same patient's peripheral blood repertoire to measure divergence between tissue and blood T-cell populations. Three low-grade glioma patients, several primary glioblastoma patients and three non-glioma patients contributing non-neoplastic brain tissue were included in the paired cohort. What the research found in general, with its limitations: VJ-independent divergence between tissue and blood was below expectation in non-neoplastic patients but above expectation in all gliomas, especially low-grade gliomas. Group comparisons rested on small numbers: three non-neoplastic, three low-grade glioma and eight glioblastoma patients. Only a very small number of CDR3 sequences turned up in both tissue and blood, a result put down to high CDR3 diversity combined with limited sampling.

TCR alpha and beta CDR3 regions were amplified with the iRepertoire nested amplicon-rescue multiplex PCR (arm-PCR) platform from RNA. The input for one-step reverse transcription and amplification was about 100-450 ng of tissue mRNA or PBMC total RNA. Following bead purification, Illumina adapters were added through a secondary multiplex PCR, and the libraries were then gel-purified between 200 and 400 bp. Libraries carried internal 6-nucleotide barcodes used for demultiplexing. Sequencing of libraries was performed on an Illumina MiSeq with 2x220 or 2x250 nucleotide paired-end reads. The authors' pipeline ran thus. Paired reads were merged using FLASH 1.2.11 and were aligned to the GRCh37 human genome using BWA-MEM, after which TRA and TRB reads were extracted. For V and J assignment, an IMGT-derived reference of cassette sequences and CDR3 motifs that included pseudogenes was used. Three-frame translation of reads was performed, and productive CDR3s were defined as those with a C...FGXG motif and no stop codons. Clonotypes were defined as unique combinations of V-J cassette pair and CDR3 amino acid sequence. Hamming distance filtering was applied to reads, with thresholds set by the sequence error rate of each sample in mapped regions. In-frame beta chains were kept once TCRdb had trimmed the public reads at Q25 with fastp and called clones with MiXCR. Entries are consolidated by CDR3 protein sequence, retaining the most common genes and DNA. In this record, the V and J calls reflect TCRdb's handling and not the investigators' own analysis. For this sample there are roughly 190,000 distinct CDR3 sequences; about 32% appear just once. The ten largest clones take up 20% of the sample.

Comments on this clonotype: Its antigen is still unknown. Nothing much larger sits one base from this clone, and base qualities are not available.

The CDR3 contains 15 residues, cysteine and phenylalanine counted. This entry keeps only the CDR3 DNA: 45 bases, framed from base 1. Cut back by 0 bases and 3 bases, the V and J ends lie 9 bases apart. The germline V gene encodes CDR1 KGHSH and CDR2 LQKENI. This clonotype was obtained from a human donor with low-grade glioma or glioblastoma, undergoing nonglioma brain surgery, or in good health (not recorded which). Sample: glioma tissue, nonneoplastic brain tissue, or PBMCs (not recorded which). The sequence links TRBV18 to TRBJ2-1; the best D guess is TRBD1, with 6 bases matching. The CDR3 region reads CASSPPQGNYNEQFF. The DNA sequence follows: TGTGCCAGCTCACCACCCCAGGGGAACTACAATGAGCAGTTCTTC.